This TCR beta chain appears in the sequencing data of a study of cytomegalovirus exposure and HLA in healthy donors. About this clone: Its antigen is not identified.

V shed 6 bases and J 4 bases; nucleotides not matched to a gene: 8. This CDR3 region has 15 residues. Germline V gene sequence: CDR1 SGHTA, CDR2 FQGNSA. This PCR relied on a set of 60 Vbeta primers and 13 Jbeta primers. Clones were read by immunoSEQ multiplex PCR, and TCRdb kept only the in-frame ones, dropping some. In the table there are about 130,000 clones, about 80% of which are singletons. Overall study findings and caveats: Later analysis showed TCR association rates varying by HLA locus, highest for DRB1 and lowest for HLA-C. According to a later analysis, donors in an Asian-associated ancestry cluster reportedly had fewer N-insertions than the roughly 670-donor mean. The likely explanation for a cluster of highly shared sequence variants was sequencing artifact. Prior analysis indicated that the majority of TCR beta V segments exhibited productivity approximately 87% or approximately 30% of the time.

The J gene is TRBJ1-4, the V gene TRBV7-2; 7 nucleotides match TRBD1. The specimen sequenced was PBMCs. The clonotype comes from a male donor in good health and CMV-seronegative. The CDR3 protein is CASSPTGWGNEKLFF. The CDR3 nucleotides are TGTGCCAGCAGTCCGACAGGGTGGGGTAATGAAAAACTGTTTTTT.